The 25 T cell receptor beta chains given below trace back to one sample, sequenced in a study of T cells in Graves' hyperthyroidism and ophthalmopathy (dated by TCRdb to the late 2010s). Library construction relied on multiplex PCR. Sequencing took place on an Illumina HiSeq 2000. The TCR beta CDR3 regions were amplified from the RNA transcripts. A first-round RT-PCR of the TCR CDR3 used the HTBI primer set with the Qiagen OneStep RT-PCR kit. Through fastp at Q25 and MiXCR, TCRdb rebuilt clones from the public reads, retaining in-frame beta chains. Identical CDR3 proteins give one entry, which carries the most common genes and DNA. This sample gives roughly 93,000 distinct CDR3 sequences in total; over 50% of them show up just once. Of the sample, roughly 27% is held by the ten largest clones. Sequencing was carried out using blood. The receptors come from a woman aged 35 to 49 with Graves' hyperthyroidism.

The chain has TRBV24-1 and TRBJ1-1; D not resolved. V was trimmed by 7 bases and J by 5 bases, leaving 7 bases between them. CDR3 length: 11 amino acids. In germline, CDR1 is KGHDR, CDR2 SFDVKD. In DNA, the CDR3 is TGTGCCACCAGGGTCGGGACTGAAGCTTTCTTT. Its protein is CATRVGTEAFF.

As to this clonotype: A single base separates this from a much larger clone, so it may be a read error. The gene calls are TRBV5-1 and TRBJ1-1; D may be TRBD1 (6 bases). The CDR3 is 17 residues long. Germline values: CDR1 SGHRS, CDR2 YFSETQ. V gave up 3 bases and J gave up 10 bases, with 28 bases separating them. The DNA for the CDR3 is TGCGCCAGCAGCTCCAATGTGGAACAGGGCGGGGGGGCTGGAGCTTTCTTT. Its translation: CASSSNVEQGGGAGAFF.

V gene TRBV11-2 combines with J gene TRBJ2-7; D gene ambiguous. The germline gives CDR1 SGHAT, CDR2 FQNNGV. This CDR3 is built from 15 residues. V gave up 5 bases and J gave up 5 bases, with 19 bases separating them. Here the CDR3 DNA reads TGTGCCAGCAGCCAAGGGTCAGGACGAGTGGACGAGCAGTACTTC. This encodes CASSQGSGRVDEQYF. The entire variable domain, with the rest obtained from reference TRBV11-2 and TRBJ2-7, is as follows: EAGVAQSPRYKIIEKRQSVAFWCNPISGHATLYWYQQILGQGPKLLIQFQNNGVVDDSQLPKDRFSAERLKGVDSTLKIQPAKLEDSAVYLCASSQGSGRVDEQYFGPGTRLTVT.

This clonotype was seen at least ten times. The chain joins TRBV5-1 to TRBJ1-2, with D maybe TRBD1 (5 bases). The V and J ends lost 2 bases and 9 bases respectively, with 11 bases between them. CDR1 is SGHRS, CDR2 YFSETQ, per germline. The CDR3 sequence is 12 residues long. CDR3 DNA sequence: TGCGCCAGCAGCTTCGGGGACGGAAGCTACACCTTC. Translating it yields CASSFGDGSYTF. Supplemented by reference TRBV5-1 and TRBJ1-2, the full variable domain reads KAGVTQTPRYLIKTRGQQVTLSCSPISGHRSVSWYQQTPGQGLQFLFEYFSETQRNKGNFPGRFSGRQFSNSRSEMNVSTLELGDSALYLCASSFGDGSYTFGSGTRLTVV.

V is TRBV11-1 and J is TRBJ1-1; TRBD1 might be the D (6 bases). V shed 3 bases and J shed 9 bases, with 17 bases lying between them. The CDR3 extends over 14 amino acids. CDR1 and CDR2 from the germline V gene are SGHAT and FQDESV (reference sequence). The DNA for the CDR3 is TGTGCCAGCAGCTTGGAAGGGGGTGCCCCGAAAGCTTTCTTT. It yields the protein CASSLEGGAPKAFF.

In this sample, this clonotype turned up many times. The junction shows a germline mismatch at one end, possibly a read error. The CDR3 DNA follows: TGTGCCATCATGGCGGCAGGGGGCACTGAAGCTTTC. This encodes CAIMAAGGTEAF. This chain joins TRBV10-3 and TRBJ2-6; TRBD1 aligns across 8 bases. Germline CDR1 is ENHRY and CDR2 is SYGVKD. CDR3 size: 12 residues.

The V gene is TRBV29-1, the J gene TRBJ1-1; a weak D match, TRBD1 (6 bases). The germline V gene has CDR1 SQVTM and CDR2 ANQGSEA. Trimming stripped 6 bases from V and 4 bases from J, with 15 bases between. This CDR3 is built from 13 residues. CDR3: CSVIQGGVTEAFF. The CDR3 region has the DNA TGCAGCGTCATACAGGGCGGGGTCACTGAAGCTTTCTTT.

The V and J genes are TRBV7-6 and TRBJ1-5; D gene uncertain. V was trimmed by 3 bases and J by 7 bases, leaving 19 bases between them. The CDR3 extends over 16 amino acids. Germline loops: CDR1 SGHVS, CDR2 FNYEAQ. The CDR3 is CASSFDPAGGRQPQHF. The CDR3 coding sequence is TGTGCCAGCAGCTTTGACCCGGCAGGAGGAAGGCAGCCCCAGCATTTT.

The gene calls are TRBV20-1 and TRBJ1-2; the match to TRBD1 covers 10 bases. After removal of 0 bases from V and 5 bases from J, the junction contained 3 bases not matched to a gene. Germline CDR1 DFQATT, CDR2 SNEGSKA (reference sequence). The CDR3 runs to 14 residues. The CDR3 reads CSARDPGQGYGYTF. CDR3 coding DNA: TGCAGTGCTAGAGATCCGGGACAGGGGTATGGCTACACCTTC.

This rearrangement joins TRBV15 to TRBJ1-2, with a tentative D call TRBD1 (6 bases). The germline gives CDR1 LNHNV, CDR2 YYDKDF (reference sequence). The CDR3 contains 14 residues. V was clipped by 1 base and J by 2 bases, with 8 bases between them. The CDR3 sequence: CATSRVGANYGYTF. The CDR3 DNA is TGTGCCACCAGCAGAGTGGGGGCGAACTATGGCTACACCTTC.

This clonotype was detected ten times or more. The chain is built from TRBV7-9 and TRBJ2-3, with no clear D. This CDR3 region has 15 residues. The V end lost 7 bases, the J end lost 0 bases, and 14 bases lay between the germline ends. The germline V gene has CDR1 SEHNR and CDR2 FQNEAQ (reference sequence). CDR3 loop: CASTPRVGSTDTQYF. DNA of the CDR3: TGTGCCAGCACCCCCCGGGTGGGTAGCACAGATACGCAGTATTTT.

This clonotype was detected many times. The junction departs from germline at one end; a sequencing error may be responsible. V gene TRBV7-9 combines with J gene TRBJ1-1; 9 nucleotides match TRBD1. This CDR3 has 15 amino acids. Germline V lookup: CDR1 SEHNR, CDR2 FQNEAQ (reference sequence). The CDR3 nucleotides are TGCGCCAGCAGCGACTCACAGGGGGCAAACACTGAAGCTTTCTTT. This gives the protein CASSDSQGANTEAFF.

This clonotype showed up many times. This chain joins TRBV19 and TRBJ1-5, with D unclear. The germline CDR1 and CDR2 sequences are LNHDA and SQIVND (reference sequence). The CDR3 has 13 residues. The germline V and J ends were trimmed by 0 bases and 6 bases, with 6 bases remaining between them. This CDR3 is CASSIDLGQPQHF. DNA of the CDR3: TGTGCCAGTAGTATAGATCTTGGTCAGCCCCAGCATTTT.

This clonotype occurred once. The CDR3 ends on some other residue instead of the conserved phenylalanine or tryptophan, so this is likely a read error. The limits of the CDR3 on the DNA are not certain, so only TCRdb's listed CDR3 is given. The chain recombines TRBV9 with TRBJ1-6; the D call in the table, TRBD1, was not verified against the DNA. Per germline, CDR1 SGDLS and CDR2 YYNGEE. The CDR3 has 19 amino acids, counting both end residues. The CDR3 loop reads CASRGEGGDAYNSPLHFGN.

Remarks on this clonotype: The CDR3 ends on some other residue instead of the conserved phenylalanine or tryptophan, so this is likely a read error. No DNA is shown, since the ends of the CDR3 on it are uncertain; the CDR3 is the one TCRdb lists. CDR3 amino acids: CASSSRAG. V gene TRBV7-3 combines with J gene TRBJ1-1; the table's TRBD1 call for D was not verified on the DNA. The CDR3 totals 8 residues, both ends included. CDR1 is SGHTA and CDR2 is FQGTGA in the germline V gene.

This clonotype was observed at least ten times. V is TRBV10-3 and J is TRBJ2-7, with D tentatively TRBD1 (6 bases). The CDR3 sequence is 13 residues long. Trimming left V 7 bases short and J 2 bases short, with 12 bases between. Germline CDR1 is ENHRY and CDR2 is SYGVKD. Here the CDR3 reads CAIKPGQTYEQYF. The CDR3, as DNA: TGTGCCATCAAACCGGGACAAACCTACGAGCAGTACTTC.

The chain carries TRBV6-2 or TRBV6-3 and TRBJ2-7, with 10 bases lining up with TRBD2. Trimming at V came to 6 bases and at J to 2 bases, leaving 7 bases not matched to a gene. Per germline, CDR1 MNHEY and CDR2 SVGEGT. The CDR3 sequence is 15 residues long. DNA of the CDR3: TGTGCCAGCAGCGTTACTAGCGGGGTGGCCTACGAGCAGTACTTC. Its translation: CASSVTSGVAYEQYF.

This clonotype was seen repeatedly, ten times or more. The chain joins TRBV7-9 to TRBJ1-2, with a possible D match to TRBD1 (5 bases). The V end was cut by 8 bases, the J end by 4 bases, with 23 bases between. CDR1 SEHNR and CDR2 FQNEAQ come from the germline V gene (reference sequence). The CDR3 totals 16 residues. The CDR3 bases are TGTGCCAGCTCTCTCGGACACGACCCACGACTCTATGGCTACACCTTC. Translation gives CASSLGHDPRLYGYTF.

This sequence joins TRBV7-3 and TRBJ2-7, with D uncertain. The germline V gene encodes CDR1 SGHTA and CDR2 FQGTGA. Trimming shortened V by 6 bases and J by 4 bases, and 13 bases separated the two germline ends. This CDR3 region has 13 residues. This CDR3 is CASRGEGNYEQYF. CDR3 bases: TGTGCCAGCAGAGGTGAAGGGAATTACGAGCAGTACTTC.

The CDR3 protein is CAISAAGDQETQYF. The CDR3 region has the DNA TGTGCCATCAGTGCGGCCGGAGATCAAGAGACCCAGTACTTC. The J gene is TRBJ2-5, the V gene TRBV10-3; D is ambiguous. The CDR3 length is 14 residues. Per germline, CDR1 ENHRY and CDR2 SYGVKD. Trimming stripped 4 bases from V and 2 bases from J, with 11 bases between.

In this sample, this clonotype turned up many times. V and J are TRBV20-1 and TRBJ1-5; D is possibly TRBD1 (5 bases). The V and J ends lost 1 base and 0 bases respectively, with 7 bases between them. The CDR3 has 14 amino acids. From germline, CDR1 is DFQATT and CDR2 SNEGSKA (reference sequence). CDR3 bases: TGCAGTGCTAGAGGGGGCTATAGCAATCAGCCCCAGCATTTT. This encodes CSARGGYSNQPQHF.

This clonotype occurred a few times. This chain joins TRBV6-1 and TRBJ1-1; weak D call: TRBD1 (5 bases). Germline CDR1 and CDR2: MNHNS and SASEGT. The germline V and J ends were trimmed by 6 bases and 4 bases, with 12 bases remaining between them. The CDR3 totals 13 residues. Written as DNA, the CDR3 is TGTGCCAGCAGAACAGGACGGGTCACTGAAGCTTTCTTT. It encodes CASRTGRVTEAFF.

This clonotype was picked up many times. V is TRBV7-9 and J is TRBJ2-5, with D uncertain. Germline assignment: CDR1 SEHNR and CDR2 FQNEAQ (reference sequence). The V end lost 1 base, the J end lost 1 base, and 7 bases lay between the germline ends. This CDR3 is built from 14 residues. The CDR3: CASSLDNFQETQYF. CDR3 nucleotide sequence: TGTGCCAGCAGCTTAGACAACTTCCAAGAGACCCAGTACTTC.

This chain uses TRBV25-1 with TRBJ2-7, with no clear D. CDR1 MGHDK and CDR2 SYGVNS come from the germline V gene. This CDR3 is 15 amino acids long. V was trimmed by 4 bases and J by 2 bases, leaving 15 bases between them. The CDR3 sequence: CASSAYSFPTYEQYF. CDR3 nucleotides: TGTGCCAGCAGTGCTTACTCATTCCCCACCTACGAGCAGTACTTC.

This clonotype was picked up a small number of times. One base away lies a much larger clone, so this may be a sequencing read error. The rearrangement links TRBV5-5 to TRBJ1-5; TRBD1 matches at 9 bases. From germline, CDR1 is SGHKS and CDR2 YYEKEE (reference sequence). The CDR3 covers 15 residues. V lost 3 bases to trimming and J lost 3 bases; unmatched junction nucleotides: 4. Here the CDR3 reads CASSYGTGNNQPQHF. CDR3 nucleotides: TGTGCCAGCAGCTACGGGACAGGGAACAATCAGCCCCAGCATTTT.